This T cell receptor beta chain came from a study of tumor-infiltrating lymphocytes in primary liver carcinoma. Total RNA amounting to about 520 ng was the source from which TCR beta cDNA was made with a constant-region primer. Three nested multiplex PCR rounds of slightly modified ARM-PCR generated TCR beta libraries. The study ran its first two PCR rounds for roughly 10 cycles each, using TRBV1-TRBV30 forward primers and a C-beta reverse primer. In TCRdb, the multiplex PCR reads were re-called with MiXCR into one record per CDR3 protein. The top ten hold approximately 18% of the sample, which has more than 85,000 distinct CDR3 sequences, around 80% seen once. Findings and caveats of the study: Tumor top-250-clone fractions significantly exceeded those of blood (p = 0.039).

The count of this clonotype is one. The antigen is not known. With a much larger clone just one base away, this may be a read error. Co-extraction yielded RNA and DNA from roughly 20-30 mg of unsorted bulk tissue. Without exception, tumor samples held over 80% viable tumor cells. This CDR3 spans 14 amino acids. Germline trimming cut 8 bases from V and 11 bases from J; bases unmatched to any gene: 15. CDR1 and CDR2 (germline): KGHDR, SFDVKD. This clonotype was obtained from a middle-aged man with primary liver carcinoma and hepatitis B virus infection. The gene calls are TRBV24-1 and TRBJ2-3, with 7 bases lining up with TRBD1. Sequencing was done on a sample of liver tumor tissue from sampling region 3. Subset described: tumor region T3, left-lateral pole. The CDR3 DNA sequence: TGTGCCACCATTGACCGGGACAGCCCCTTTAGGCAGTATTTT. This encodes CATIDRDSPFRQYF.